Listed here are 19 T cell receptor beta chains from one sample, sequenced in a study of beta chain features in type 1 diabetes. The sequenced template was cDNA made from the entire isolated RNA. Profiling relied on immunoSEQ multiplex PCR, and the TCRdb table lists in-frame clones only, not all of them. The sample contains 250,000 to 350,000 clones, 9.5% to 12% of which appear only once. The sample comprised naive CD4+ T cells from blood. The source is a young woman in good health.

The J gene is TRBJ1-1, the V gene TRBV15, with D possibly matching TRBD1 (6 bases). V gave up 1 base and J gave up 6 bases, with 21 bases separating them. Germline V gene lookup returns CDR1 LNHNV and CDR2 YYDKDF (reference sequence). The CDR3 has 17 residues. CDR3 sequence: CATSRVQALTDSPEAFF. The CDR3 DNA reads as TGTGCCACCAGCAGAGTACAGGCATTGACGGACAGCCCTGAAGCTTTCTTT.

V gene TRBV7-2 combines with J gene TRBJ2-3; D is unresolved. The V gene lost 1 base and the J gene lost 6 bases, with 5 bases spanning the gap. The CDR3 totals 12 residues. CDR1 SGHTA and CDR2 FQGNSA come from the germline V gene. The CDR3 nucleotides read TGTGCCAGCAGCTTAGTTTCGGATACGCAGTATTTT. It encodes CASSLVSDTQYF.

The J gene is TRBJ1-5, the V gene TRBV5-1; possible D gene TRBD1, 6 bases. The length of the CDR3 is 16 residues. Trimming removed 0 bases from V and 6 bases from J, with 16 bases in between. CDR1 and CDR2 (germline): SGHRS, YFSETQ. As DNA, the CDR3 is TGCGCCAGCAGCTTGGCGCCAGGGGATTTAGGTCAGCCCCAGCATTTT. Its translation is CASSLAPGDLGQPQHF.

This clone was seen a few times. This chain joins TRBV11-2 and TRBJ2-7; no reliable D call. V lost 3 bases to trimming and J lost 6 bases, with 6 bases between them. This CDR3 is 11 amino acids long. The V gene's germline CDR1 is SGHAT and CDR2 FQNNGV. The CDR3 here is CASSLSLEQYF. The CDR3, as DNA: TGTGCCAGCAGCTTGTCCCTCGAGCAGTACTTC.

This clone was detected only a few times. The chain combines TRBV28 with TRBJ2-5, with TRBD2 as a possible D gene (5 bases). The germline CDR1 and CDR2 sequences are MDHEN and SYDVKM. CDR3 length equals 13 residues. Deletions cut 1 base from V and 5 bases from J, with 8 bases between. CDR3 sequence (DNA): TGTGCCAGCAGTTTATCTGGGAGTGAGACCCAGTACTTC. This gives the protein CASSLSGSETQYF. Together with reference TRBV28 and TRBJ2-5, the CDR3 gives the full variable domain: DVKVTQSSRYLVKRTGEKVFLECVQDMDHENMFWYRQDPGLGLRLIYFSYDVKMKEKGDIPEGYSVSREKKERFSLILESASTNQTSMYLCASSLSGSETQYFGPGTRLLVL.

This clone was detected a few times. V and J are TRBV5-4 and TRBJ2-6; 10 bases match TRBD1. This CDR3 has 16 amino acids. The V and J ends lost 4 bases and 4 bases, in that order; junction bases with no gene match: 5. Germline CDR1 SGHNT, CDR2 YYREEE (reference sequence). CDR3 sequence (DNA): TGTGCCAGCAGCGACAGGGGGCTTATGGGGGCCAACGTCCTGACTTTC. Protein product: CASSDRGLMGANVLTF.

V usage is TRBV7-3 and J usage is TRBJ2-2, with 7 nucleotides matching TRBD1. V dropped 1 base and J dropped 2; count of bases not matched to a gene: 4. Germline V gene lookup returns CDR1 SGHTA and CDR2 FQGTGA. This CDR3 region has 16 residues. CDR3 amino acids: CASSLNRQGNTGELFF. CDR3 DNA sequence: TGTGCCAGCAGCTTAAATCGACAGGGTAACACCGGGGAGCTGTTTTTT.

V gene TRBV9 combines with J gene TRBJ2-7; D is possibly TRBD1 (6 bases). Trimming removed 4 bases at V and 2 bases at J, with 19 bases between. This CDR3 is built from 16 residues. Per the germline V gene, CDR1 is SGDLS and CDR2 is YYNGEE. This CDR3 reads CASSLRQDSGAYEQYF. The CDR3 nucleotides read TGTGCCAGCAGCCTTAGACAGGACTCCGGGGCCTACGAGCAGTACTTC.

This clone turned up a few times. This chain connects TRBV7-9 to TRBJ2-3, with 13 nucleotides matching TRBD2. The V gene end was trimmed by 4 bases and the J gene end by 7 bases; junction bases not matched to a gene: 8. Germline V gene data show CDR1 as SEHNR and CDR2 as FQNEAQ (reference sequence). The CDR3 consists of 16 residues. Written as DNA, the CDR3 is TGTGCCAGCAGCTCCGCCGGGACTAGCGGGATAAATACGCAGTATTTT. As protein: CASSSAGTSGINTQYF.

This clone was found a few times. The chain is built from TRBV6-5 and TRBJ2-2; no firm D call. The CDR3 runs 15 residues. CDR1 is MNHEY, CDR2 SVGAGI, per germline. V was shortened by 3 bases and J by 1 base, with 9 bases between the two germline ends. The CDR3 here is CASSYRHRNTGELFF. DNA for the CDR3: TGTGCCAGCAGTTATAGACACCGGAACACCGGGGAGCTGTTTTTT.

The gene calls are TRBV29-1 and TRBJ1-1; 10 bases map to TRBD1. The length of the CDR3 is 13 residues. V shed 6 bases, J shed 6 bases, and the junction held 7 bases outside the gene matches. Germline values: CDR1 SQVTM, CDR2 ANQGSEA. Here the CDR3 reads CSVQDRGWAEAFF. The CDR3 nucleotides are TGCAGCGTCCAGGACAGGGGGTGGGCTGAAGCTTTCTTT.

This clone occurred a few times. J is TRBJ1-1 and V is TRBV5-1; perhaps TRBD1 as D (5 bases). Germline V CDR1 and CDR2: SGHRS, YFSETQ. V was clipped by 0 bases and J by 3 bases, with 9 bases between them. This CDR3 is 14 amino acids long. DNA of the CDR3: TGCGCCAGCAGCTTGGAGGCGGGGGACACTGAAGCTTTCTTT. It specifies CASSLEAGDTEAFF.

This rearrangement joins TRBV29-1 to TRBJ2-3, with D possibly being TRBD1 (6 bases). V was shortened by 4 bases and J by 5 bases, with 19 bases between the two germline ends. Per germline, CDR1 SQVTM and CDR2 ANQGSEA. CDR3 length: 15 residues. The chain's CDR3 is CSVATLEWTEDTQYF. For the CDR3, the DNA is TGCAGCGTTGCCACCCTTGAATGGACAGAAGATACGCAGTATTTT.

This clone has just a few counts. The genes are TRBV6-1 and TRBJ2-2; tentative D call: TRBD1 (5 bases). The CDR3 has 15 amino acids. Trimming took 7 bases from V and 4 from J, leaving 16 bases between them. Germline V CDR1 and CDR2: MNHNS, SASEGT. The CDR3 is CASTTRQGGTGELFF. The DNA of the CDR3 is TGTGCCAGCACCACCCGGCAGGGTGGCACCGGGGAGCTGTTTTTT.

This clone was seen only a few times. The V call is TRBV27, the J call TRBJ2-7, with 10 bases that match TRBD1. CDR1 MNHEY and CDR2 SMNVEV come from the germline V gene (reference sequence). CDR3 length: 14 amino acids. V was pared by 3 bases and J by 6 bases, with 5 bases of the junction left unmatched. The CDR3 protein is CASSFSRTGGEQYF. CDR3 DNA sequence: TGTGCCAGCAGTTTCTCCAGGACAGGGGGCGAGCAGTACTTC.

This clone showed up just a few times. The rearrangement joins TRBV9 to TRBJ1-1, with 7 bases fitting TRBD1. This CDR3 is built from 14 residues. Germline lookup yields CDR1 SGDLS and CDR2 YYNGEE. V was pared by 4 bases and J by 4 bases, with 7 bases of the junction left unmatched. CDR3 sequence reads: CASSSQGRATEAFF. The CDR3, as DNA: TGTGCCAGCAGCTCACAGGGGAGAGCCACTGAAGCTTTCTTT.

V and J are TRBV11-2 and TRBJ2-1; TRBD1 might be the D (6 bases). The V gene's germline CDR1 is SGHAT and CDR2 FQNNGV. This CDR3 has 15 amino acids. The ends were cut back, 7 bases at V and 5 bases at J, with 18 bases in the middle. The CDR3 protein is CASIQGLTSDNEQFF. For the CDR3, the DNA is TGTGCCAGCATACAGGGTTTAACGTCTGACAATGAGCAGTTCTTC.

This clone showed up just a few times. This chain connects TRBV6-6 to TRBJ2-7; D is perhaps TRBD2 (5 bases). Germline CDR1 and CDR2: MNHNY and SVGAGI (reference sequence). The CDR3 totals 14 residues. Trimming took off 6 bases at V and 0 bases at J, with 12 bases between the two ends. CDR3 DNA: TGTGCCAGCAGCAACGTAGCGTCCTCCTACGAGCAGTACTTC. It encodes CASSNVASSYEQYF.

This clone was detected a few times. The chain uses TRBV4-3 and TRBJ2-1; the D is unclear. Germline CDR1 reads LGHNA; CDR2 reads YSLEER. V was clipped by 0 bases and J by 1 base, with 10 bases between them. The CDR3 is made up of 16 amino acids. DNA of the CDR3: TGCGCCAGCAGCCAAGAGGCACATAATTCCTACAATGAGCAGTTCTTC. The encoded protein is CASSQEAHNSYNEQFF.